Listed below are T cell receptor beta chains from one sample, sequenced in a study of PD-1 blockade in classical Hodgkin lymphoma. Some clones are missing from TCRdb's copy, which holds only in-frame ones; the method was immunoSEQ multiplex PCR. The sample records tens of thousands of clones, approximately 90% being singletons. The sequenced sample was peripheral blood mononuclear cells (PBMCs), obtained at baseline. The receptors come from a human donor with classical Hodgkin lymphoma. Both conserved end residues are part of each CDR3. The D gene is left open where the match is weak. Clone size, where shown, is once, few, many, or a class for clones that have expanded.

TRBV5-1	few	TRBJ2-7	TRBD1	CASSLQQGGDEQYF	TGCGCCAGCAGCTTACAACAGGGGGGCGACGAGCAGTACTTC
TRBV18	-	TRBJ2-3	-	CASSPLDRRRSTDTQYF	TGTGCCAGCTCACCACTCGACCGGAGGAGGAGCACAGATACGCAGTATTTT
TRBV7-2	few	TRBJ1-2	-	CASSLDLSYGYTF	TGTGCCAGCAGCTTAGATCTGAGCTATGGCTACACCTTC
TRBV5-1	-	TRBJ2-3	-	CASSLLGTSTDTQYF	TGCGCCAGCAGCTTGCTCGGGACTAGCACAGATACGCAGTATTTT
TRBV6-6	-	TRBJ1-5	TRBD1	CASRQGPEGNQPQHF	TGTGCCAGCAGACAGGGGCCGGAGGGCAATCAGCCCCAGCATTTT
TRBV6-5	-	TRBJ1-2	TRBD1	CASSSGAGGNYGYTF	TGTGCCAGCAGTTCCGGGGCAGGGGGCAACTATGGCTACACCTTC
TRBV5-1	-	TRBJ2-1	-	CASAQGGYWVQFF	TGCGCCAGCGCACAGGGTGGTTATTGGGTGCAGTTCTTC
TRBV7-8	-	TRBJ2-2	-	CASSLVDYTGELFF	TGTGCCAGCAGCTTGGTCGACTACACCGGGGAGCTGTTTTTT
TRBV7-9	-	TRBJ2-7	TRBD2	CASSLLAGGPYEQYF	TGTGCCAGCAGCTTACTGGCGGGGGGTCCGTACGAGCAGTACTTC
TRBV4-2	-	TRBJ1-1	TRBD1	CASSQDRGYGEAFF	TGTGCCAGCAGCCAAGACAGGGGGTACGGTGAAGCTTTCTTT
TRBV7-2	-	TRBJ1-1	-	CASTHLGVNTEAFF	TGTGCCAGCACCCACCTGGGGGTTAACACTGAAGCTTTCTTT
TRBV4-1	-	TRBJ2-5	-	CASSQSNARTGETQYF	TGCGCCAGCAGCCAATCTAACGCTCGGACGGGAGAGACCCAGTACTTC
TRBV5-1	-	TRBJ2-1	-	CASSLTGAGALSNEQFF	TGCGCCAGCAGCTTGACCGGTGCGGGGGCCCTCTCCAATGAGCAGTTCTTC
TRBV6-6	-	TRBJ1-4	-	CASRTGQTNEKLFF	TGTGCCAGCAGGACGGGCCAAACTAATGAAAAACTGTTTTTT
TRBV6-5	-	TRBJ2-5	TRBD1	CASRGTATPFEKQYF	TGTGCCAGCAGGGGGACAGCAACCCCCTTTGAAAAGCAGTACTTC
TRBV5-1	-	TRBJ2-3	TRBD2	CASSLSRGGTDTQYF	TGCGCCAGCAGCTTGTCGCGGGGGGGCACAGATACGCAGTATTTT
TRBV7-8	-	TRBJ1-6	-	CASSLGQAGSPLHF	TGTGCCAGCAGCTTAGGACAGGCGGGTTCACCCCTCCACTTT
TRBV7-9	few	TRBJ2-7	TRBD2	CASSWEGIRNEQYF	TGTGCCAGCAGCTGGGAGGGGATAAGGAACGAGCAGTACTTC
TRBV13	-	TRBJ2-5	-	CASSLLEETQYF	TGTGCCAGCAGCTTATTGGAAGAGACCCAGTACTTC
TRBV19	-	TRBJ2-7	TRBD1	CASSRQGSQSRLADYEQYF	TGTGCCAGTAGTCGACAGGGCTCTCAATCTCGTTTGGCCGATTACGAGCAGTACTTC
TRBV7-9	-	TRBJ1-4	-	CASSLDRGAVEKLFF	TGTGCCAGCAGCTTAGATCGGGGGGCTGTTGAAAAACTGTTTTTT
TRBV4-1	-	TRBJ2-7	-	CASSQREVAYEQYF	TGCGCCAGCAGCCAGCGAGAAGTAGCCTACGAGCAGTACTTC
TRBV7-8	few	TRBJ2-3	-	CASSRTPSNF	TGTGCCAGCAGCCGCACGCCCTCGAATTTT
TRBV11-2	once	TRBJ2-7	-	CASSLAASPYEQYF	TGTGCCAGCAGCTTAGCAGCTAGCCCGTACGAGCAGTACTTC
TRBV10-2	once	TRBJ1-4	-	CASSESIGSGEKLFF	TGCGCCAGCAGTGAGTCGATAGGGTCGGGTGAAAAACTGTTTTTT
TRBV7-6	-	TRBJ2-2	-	CASSLSLLLGGELFF	TGTGCCAGCAGCTTATCCCTACTTCTTGGCGGGGAGCTGTTTTTT
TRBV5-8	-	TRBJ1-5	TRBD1	CASSQGQGERQPQHF	TGTGCCAGCAGCCAAGGACAGGGGGAGCGTCAGCCCCAGCATTTT
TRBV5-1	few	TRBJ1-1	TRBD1	CASSWAGTGKDEAFF	TGCGCCAGCAGCTGGGCAGGGACAGGGAAGGACGAAGCTTTCTTT
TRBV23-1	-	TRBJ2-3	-	CASSQIVLTGGQYF	TGCGCCAGCAGTCAAATTGTACTGACAGGCGGTCAGTATTTT
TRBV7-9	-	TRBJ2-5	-	CASSVRQNQETQYF	TGTGCCAGCAGCGTTAGACAAAATCAAGAGACCCAGTACTTC
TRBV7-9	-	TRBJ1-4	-	CASSLDHVTNEKLFF	TGTGCCAGCAGCTTAGATCACGTAACTAATGAAAAACTGTTTTTT
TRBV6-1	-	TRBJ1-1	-	CASSELMRGDTEAFF	TGTGCCAGCAGTGAATTGATGAGGGGGGACACTGAAGCTTTCTTT
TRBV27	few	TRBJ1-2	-	CASSFWPVTYGYTF	TGTGCCAGCAGTTTTTGGCCCGTGACGTATGGCTACACCTTC
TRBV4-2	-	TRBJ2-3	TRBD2	CASSQDPSGGAWNTDTQYF	TGTGCCAGCAGCCAAGATCCTAGCGGGGGGGCCTGGAACACAGATACGCAGTATTTT
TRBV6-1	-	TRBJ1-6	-	CASSEAAGSGNSPLHF	TGTGCCAGCAGTGAAGCAGCAGGGTCAGGGAATTCACCCCTCCACTTT
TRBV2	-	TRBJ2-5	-	CASRQGGETQYF	TGTGCCAGCAGACAGGGTGGAGAGACCCAGTACTTC
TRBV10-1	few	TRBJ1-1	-	CASSASGRTTEAFF	TGCGCCAGCAGTGCTTCGGGCCGGACCACTGAAGCTTTCTTT
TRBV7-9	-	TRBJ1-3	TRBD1	CASSPGGQIGNTIYF	TGTGCCAGCAGCCCCGGGGGACAGATAGGAAACACCATATATTTT
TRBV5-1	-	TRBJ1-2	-	CASSLAEGYGYTF	TGCGCCAGCAGCTTGGCCGAAGGCTATGGCTACACCTTC
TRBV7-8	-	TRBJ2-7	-	CASSSGAYEQYF	TGTGCCAGCAGCTCGGGGGCCTACGAGCAGTACTTC
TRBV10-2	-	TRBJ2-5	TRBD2	CASSDGLAGVPALTQYF	TGCGCCAGCAGTGACGGTCTAGCGGGGGTGCCTGCGCTAACCCAGTACTTC
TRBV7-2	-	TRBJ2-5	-	CASSLTGVVGETQYF	TGTGCCAGCAGCCTCACCGGGGTAGTTGGGGAGACCCAGTACTTC
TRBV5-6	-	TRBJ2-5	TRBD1	CASSLYRGRLQETQYF	TGTGCCAGCAGCTTATACAGGGGACGACTACAAGAGACCCAGTACTTC
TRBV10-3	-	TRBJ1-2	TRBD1	CAISAPAGTANFYGYTF	TGTGCCATCAGTGCCCCGGCTGGGACAGCAAACTTCTATGGCTACACCTTC
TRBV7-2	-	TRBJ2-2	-	CASSAEGLGGELFF	TGTGCCAGCAGCGCAGAGGGGTTGGGCGGGGAGCTGTTTTTT
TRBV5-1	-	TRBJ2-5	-	CASSASGLPQETQYF	TGCGCCAGCAGCGCCTCGGGACTGCCCCAAGAGACCCAGTACTTC
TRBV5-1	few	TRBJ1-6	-	CASSLAGDSPLHF	TGCGCCAGCAGCTTGGCTGGGGATTCACCCCTCCACTTT
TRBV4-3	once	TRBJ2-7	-	CASSHRDGYEQYF	TGCGCCAGCAGCCATAGGGACGGCTACGAGCAGTACTTC
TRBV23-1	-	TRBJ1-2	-	CASSQSVWNGYTF	TGCGCCAGCAGTCAATCGGTTTGGAATGGCTACACCTTC
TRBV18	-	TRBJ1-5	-	CASSPNSNQPQHF	TGTGCCAGCTCACCAAATAGCAATCAGCCCCAGCATTTT
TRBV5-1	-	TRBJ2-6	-	CASSFTVTGANVLTF	TGCGCCAGCAGCTTTACAGTTACTGGGGCCAACGTCCTGACTTTC
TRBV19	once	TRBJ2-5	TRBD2	CASSIGLAGGQQTQYF	TGTGCCAGTAGTATAGGTCTAGCGGGGGGGCAACAGACCCAGTACTTC
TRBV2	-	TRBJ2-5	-	CASGFGGETQYF	TGTGCCAGCGGGTTTGGGGGAGAGACCCAGTACTTC
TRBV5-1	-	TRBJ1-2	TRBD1	CASSLDRGPSYGYTF	TGCGCCAGCAGCTTGGATAGGGGGCCGAGCTATGGCTACACCTTC